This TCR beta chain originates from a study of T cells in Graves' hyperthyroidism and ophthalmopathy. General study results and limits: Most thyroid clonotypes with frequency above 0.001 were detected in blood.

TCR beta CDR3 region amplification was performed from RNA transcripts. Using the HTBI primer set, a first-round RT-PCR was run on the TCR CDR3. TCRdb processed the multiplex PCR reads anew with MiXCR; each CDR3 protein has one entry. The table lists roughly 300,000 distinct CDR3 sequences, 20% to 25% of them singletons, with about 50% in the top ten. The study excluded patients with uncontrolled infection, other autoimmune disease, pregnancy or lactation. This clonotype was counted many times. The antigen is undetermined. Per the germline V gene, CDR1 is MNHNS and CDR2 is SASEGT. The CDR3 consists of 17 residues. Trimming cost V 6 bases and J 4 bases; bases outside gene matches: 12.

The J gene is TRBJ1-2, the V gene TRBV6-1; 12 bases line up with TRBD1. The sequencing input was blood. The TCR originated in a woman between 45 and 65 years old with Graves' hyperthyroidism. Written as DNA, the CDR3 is TGTGCCAGCAGCCGGGGGGACAGGGGGCTCTTATTCTATGGCTACACCTTC. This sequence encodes CASSRGDRGLLFYGYTF.